The 10 T cell receptor beta chains in this list originate from one sample, sequenced in a study of PD-1 blockade in classical Hodgkin lymphoma. The assay was immunoSEQ multiplex PCR, and TCRdb's table has in-frame clones only and misses some. Of some 28,000 clones listed, 83% are singletons. Each patient experienced a relapse that followed autologous stem cell transplantation, and brentuximab vedotin exposure varied. The sequencing used peripheral blood mononuclear cells (PBMCs), collected before the second cycle of nivolumab. Receptors were obtained from a human donor with classical Hodgkin lymphoma.

The rearrangement links TRBV29-1 to TRBJ1-1; TRBD1 matches at 7 bases. Losses at the gene ends were 4 bases for V and 5 bases for J; bases not matched to a gene: 10. Per the germline V gene, CDR1 is SQVTM and CDR2 is ANQGSEA. CDR3 length: 14 residues. CDR3 sequence reads: CSVAPTGRGTEAFF. The CDR3 DNA sequence: TGCAGCGTTGCCCCGACAGGGAGGGGGACTGAAGCTTTCTTT.

The chain links TRBV19 to TRBJ1-3; D may be TRBD1 (6 bases). The CDR3 has 15 residues. V lost 6 bases to trimming and J lost 0 bases, with 12 bases between them. The V gene's germline CDR1 is LNHDA and CDR2 SQIVND (reference sequence). The CDR3 sequence is CASRHRDNSGNTIYF. CDR3 bases: TGTGCCAGTAGACACCGGGACAACTCTGGAAACACCATATATTTT.

The rearrangement links TRBV28 to TRBJ1-1; 11 nucleotides align to TRBD1. V lost 5 bases, J lost 3 bases, and 8 bases stayed unmatched. Germline assignment: CDR1 MDHEN and CDR2 SYDVKM. This CDR3 comprises 16 residues. CDR3 protein: CASSEDRGHWYTEAFF. DNA of the CDR3: TGTGCCAGCAGTGAGGACAGGGGGCATTGGTACACTGAAGCTTTCTTT.

This clone was seen a single time. The gene calls are TRBV28 and TRBJ2-1; D gene ambiguous. The CDR3 covers 15 residues. Trimming removed 3 bases at V and 6 bases at J, with 15 bases between. Germline loops: CDR1 MDHEN, CDR2 SYDVKM. Here the CDR3 DNA reads TGTGCCAGCAGTTTTCTCAGAAGTTCCCTCAATGAGCAGTTCTTC. The encoded protein is CASSFLRSSLNEQFF.

V gene TRBV6-4 combines with J gene TRBJ2-2, with TRBD2 identical over 8 bases. The CDR3 runs to 14 residues. Germline V gives CDR1 MRHNA, CDR2 SNTAGT. Trimming at V came to 2 bases and at J to 6 bases, leaving 2 bases not matched to a gene. The CDR3 region has the DNA TGTGCCAGCAGTGACGGACTAGCCGCCGGGGAGCTGTTTTTT. Protein sequence: CASSDGLAAGELFF.

CDR3 DNA: TGTGCCAGCAGCTGGACAGGGGGCGCGGATGGCTACACCTTC. Protein: CASSWTGGADGYTF. The chain uses TRBV6-6 and TRBJ1-2, with 11 bases lining up with TRBD1. The CDR3 spans 14 residues. The germline V gene encodes CDR1 MNHNY and CDR2 SVGAGI (reference sequence). V dropped 6 bases and J dropped 6; count of bases not matched to a gene: 6.

This clone turned up a few times. The chain links TRBV7-3 to TRBJ2-1; 11 bases line up with TRBD2. There are 15 residues in the CDR3. Germline V CDR1 and CDR2: SGHTA, FQGTGA. Unmatched junction bases numbered 3, after V lost 1 base and J lost 7 bases. CDR3 sequence reads: CASSLMGTSGNEQFF. CDR3 DNA: TGTGCCAGCAGCTTAATGGGGACTAGCGGTAATGAGCAGTTCTTC.

A few counts support this clone. J is TRBJ1-1 and V is TRBV30, with no clear D. There are 13 residues in the CDR3. Germline V gene sequence: CDR1 GTSNPN, CDR2 SVGIG (reference sequence). The V and J ends lost 4 bases and 6 bases respectively, with 15 bases between them. The CDR3 DNA follows: TGTGCCTGGATGCCCGTGGGGAAAGCTGAAGCTTTCTTT. This encodes CAWMPVGKAEAFF.

CDR3 coding DNA: TGTGCCAGTAGTATTGGAGGGGTCACTGAAGCTTTCTTT. It specifies CASSIGGVTEAFF. V and J are TRBV19 and TRBJ1-1, with a possible D match to TRBD1 (5 bases). From germline, CDR1 is LNHDA and CDR2 SQIVND (reference sequence). V was cut by 3 bases and J by 4 bases, with 9 bases left in between. There are 13 residues in the CDR3.

This sequence joins TRBV6-6 and TRBJ2-5, with D unresolved. Germline V CDR1 and CDR2: MNHNY, SVGAGI (reference sequence). V lost 7 bases and J 3 bases, leaving 9 bases between the germline ends. The CDR3 contains 12 residues. Here the CDR3 DNA reads TGTGCCAGCACCAAAGGAGAAGAGACCCAGTACTTC. It codes for CASTKGEETQYF.